The rows below give T cell receptor beta chains drawn from one sample of a study of tumor-infiltrating lymphocytes in primary liver carcinoma. TCRdb ran MiXCR on the multiplex PCR reads and lists one entry per CDR3 protein. Among around 56,000 distinct CDR3 sequences listed, 71% were seen once. Sequences were obtained from liver tumor tissue from sampling region 2. These receptors came from a man aged 35-49 years with primary liver carcinoma and hepatitis B virus infection. Each CDR3 is given with its conserved first and last residue. A D gene is named only where the DNA matches it firmly. Clone size appears in some rows only: once, few, many, or a class for an expanded clone.

abundance	v_gene	d_gene	len	j_gene	CDR3aa	CDR3nt
.	TRBV12-3/TRBV12-4	.	14	TRBJ2-3	CASRPRGSGDTQYF	TGTGCCAGTAGGCCTAGAGGTTCGGGGGATACGCAGTATTTT
.	TRBV5-6	.	14	TRBJ1-5	CASSFGRNNQSQHF	TGTGCTAGCAGCTTCGGACGGAACAATCAGTCCCAGCATTTT
many	TRBV4-2	TRBD2	16	TRBJ2-1	CASSQTTSGRDNEQFF	TGTGCCAGCAGCCAGACGACTAGCGGGAGGGACAATGAGCAGTTCTTC
.	TRBV10-2	.	15	TRBJ2-5	CASSLLDRNQETQYF	TGCGCCAGCAGTCTCTTGGACAGAAACCAAGAGACCCAGTACTTC
.	TRBV4-2	.	15	TRBJ1-2	CASNQDMGRSGGYTF	TGTGCTAGCAACCAAGATATGGGCAGGAGTGGTGGCTACACCTTC
.	TRBV5-1	.	14	TRBJ2-1	CASTAGGPMNEQLF	TGCGCCAGTACTGCAGGAGGGCCGATGAATGAGCAGCTCTTC
.	TRBV11-2	TRBD1	16	TRBJ2-7	CASRSHSSGTAYEHYF	TGCGCTAGCAGGTCCCATTCTTCCGGGACAGCCTACGAGCACTACTTC
.	TRBV25-1	.	14	TRBJ2-3	CASSDTRFTDTQYF	TGTGCCAGCAGTGATACTAGATTCACAGATACGCAGTATTTT
few	TRBV6-5	TRBD1	15	TRBJ2-2	CASRRDRGNTGELFF	TGTGCCAGCAGAAGAGACAGGGGTAACACCGGGGAGCTGTTTTTT
many	TRBV5-6	TRBD2	15	TRBJ2-7	CASSYSGTSGYEQYF	TGTGCCAGCAGCTATTCCGGGACTAGCGGCTACGAGCAGTACTTC
.	TRBV2	TRBD1	13	TRBJ2-2	CASWDRFAGELFF	TGTGCCAGCTGGGACAGGTTCGCCGGGGAGCTATTTTTT
once	TRBV10-3	.	17	TRBJ2-6	CAIRGVGSLTGANVMTF	TGTGCCATCAGAGGTGTAGGGAGTCTAACTGGGGCCAACGTCATGACTTTC
.	TRBV11-2	.	16	TRBJ2-2	CVISRLRSANTGELFF	TGTGTCATCAGCAGGCTTAGGAGCGCTAACACTGGAGAGCTGTTTTTT
many	TRBV28	TRBD1	15	TRBJ1-5	CASSLDTGGSQPQHF	TGTGCCAGCAGTTTGGATACAGGGGGCAGTCAGCCCCAGCATTTT
.	TRBV12-5	.	18	TRBJ2-1	CASGLVLGSSGGHNEQFF	TGTGCTAGTGGTCTGGTACTGGGTTCTAGTGGAGGGCACAATGAGCAGTTCTTC
few	TRBV7-9	.	12	TRBJ2-1	CASSSERGEQFF	TGTGCCAGCAGCTCGGAGCGTGGTGAGCAGTTCTTC
.	TRBV6-5	.	12	TRBJ2-2	CAISYNTGELFF	TGTGCCATCAGTTACAACACCGGGGAGCTGTTTTTC
.	TRBV4-1	.	17	TRBJ2-1	CASRRGLAESSYNEQFF	TGCGCCAGCAGAAGAGGGCTAGCTGAAAGCTCCTACAATGAGCAGTTCTTC
.	TRBV7-9	.	15	TRBJ2-3	CTSSTRRVPTDTQYF	TGTACCAGCAGCACCCGTCGAGTACCCACAGATACGCAGTATTTT
many	TRBV5-6	TRBD2	16	TRBJ2-3	CASSFQAGEVTDRQYF	TGTGCCAGCAGCTTCCAAGCGGGAGAGGTCACAGATAGGCAGTATTTT
.	TRBV6-6	.	14	TRBJ2-7	CASSYGAGDREQYF	TGTGCCAGTAGTTACGGGGCAGGTGATAGGGAGCAGTACTTC
.	TRBV19	.	17	TRBJ2-1	CASSITPVGIRYNEQFF	TGTGCCAGTAGTATCACTCCTGTCGGGATCAGGTACAATGAGCAGTTCTTC
.	TRBV6-2/TRBV6-3	.	15	TRBJ1-1	CVSSPIGTPMTEAFF	TGTGTCAGCAGTCCAATAGGGACGCCCATGACTGAAGCATTCTTT
.	TRBV11-2	.	16	TRBJ2-5	CASIQTPGGGMETQYF	TGTGCCAGCATCCAAACTCCTGGTGGGGGGATGGAGACCCAGTACTTC
.	TRBV5-4	.	12	TRBJ2-5	CAISDNQETQYF	TGTGCCATCAGCGATAACCAAGAGACCCAGTACTTC
.	TRBV12-3/TRBV12-4	TRBD2	17	TRBJ2-3	CASSLRGQLASADTQYF	TGTGCCAGCAGTTTACGGGGCCAACTAGCGTCCGCCGATACGCAGTATTTT
.	TRBV5-1	TRBD1	16	TRBJ2-2	CARGRGTGGNTGELFF	TGCGCCAGAGGCCGGGGGACAGGTGGGAACACCGGGGAGCTGTTTTTT
.	TRBV11-1	TRBD2	17	TRBJ2-1	CAGSLVSSGNSYNEQFF	TGTGCCGGCAGCCTAGTCTCTAGCGGGAACTCTTACAATGAGCAGTTCTTC
few	TRBV28	.	14	TRBJ1-1	CASTSGQTNTEAFF	TGTGCCAGCACCTCTGGACAGACGAACACTGAAGCTTTCTTT
.	TRBV29-1	.	12	TRBJ2-1	CSVRWGGNEQFF	TGCAGCGTTCGTTGGGGAGGCAATGAACAGTTCTTC
.	TRBV10-3	TRBD1	16	TRBJ2-7	CAISERKTGGSYEQYF	TGTGCCATCAGTGAGCGGAAGACAGGGGGCTCCTACGAGCAGTACTTC
.	TRBV11-2	TRBD2	14	TRBJ2-1	CVSSPSGFYNEQFF	TGTGTCAGCAGCCCTAGCGGTTTTTATAATGAGCAGTTCTTC
.	TRBV10-3	TRBD1	14	TRBJ1-5	CAISPTGGNQPQHF	TGTGCCATCAGTCCGACAGGGGGTAATCAGCCCCAGCATTTT
medium-sized	TRBV11-2	.	13	TRBJ1-2	CASSFVGIYGYTF	TGTGCCAGCAGCTTCGTAGGGATCTATGGCTACACCTTC
.	TRBV10-2	.	11	TRBJ2-7	CATEQVDEQYF	TGTGCCACCGAACAGGTCGACGAGCAGTACTTC
many	TRBV6-2/TRBV6-3	.	12	TRBJ1-2	CASLRVGYGYTF	TGTGCCTCCCTGAGGGTCGGCTATGGCTACACCTTC
.	TRBV7-3	TRBD2	21	TRBJ2-2	CASSPRRLAGVRGPNAGELFF	TGTGCCAGCAGCCCCCGTAGATTAGCGGGAGTACGAGGGCCAAACGCCGGGGAGCTGTTTTTT
.	TRBV5-1	TRBD2	17	TRBJ2-7	CASSRTSGRVGPYEQYF	TGCGCCAGCAGCCGGACTAGCGGGAGGGTAGGGCCCTATGAGCAGTATTTC
.	TRBV12-3/TRBV12-4	.	15	TRBJ1-5	CASSFGQISNQPQHF	TGTGCCAGCAGTTTTGGGCAAATAAGCAATCAGCCCCAACATTTT
.	TRBV5-4	TRBD1	16	TRBJ2-2	CANNLGDRARTGELFF	TGTGCCAACAACTTGGGGGACAGGGCTCGTACCGGGGAGCTGTTTTTT
.	TRBV28	TRBD1	15	TRBJ1-5	CASNIGTGENQLQHF	TGTGCCAGCAACATTGGGACAGGGGAAAATCAGCTCCAGCATTTT
.	TRBV6-2/TRBV6-3	.	15	TRBJ2-3	CASGGGSSSIDTQYF	TGTGCAAGCGGAGGGGGCAGTTCTAGCATAGATACGCAGTATTTT
.	TRBV11-2	.	13	TRBJ1-2	CASCLGADYGYTF	TGTGCCAGCTGCTTAGGAGCTGACTATGGCTATACCTTC
.	TRBV12-3/TRBV12-4	TRBD2	14	TRBJ2-1	CAISKREGGDEQFF	TGTGCCATTAGCAAGCGGGAGGGGGGAGATGAGCAGTTCTTC
.	TRBV4-3	TRBD1	15	TRBJ1-1	CVSSHTNQGDTEAFF	TGCGTCAGCAGCCACACGAACCAGGGGGACACCGAAGCTTTCTTT
.	TRBV4-1	.	15	TRBJ2-1	CASCALGSNNNEQFF	TGCGCCAGCTGTGCGCTCGGTAGTAACAATAATGAGCAGTTCTTC
.	TRBV30	.	11	TRBJ2-1	CAWSLLNEQFF	TGTGCCTGGAGTCTCCTCAATGAGCAGTTCTTC
.	TRBV12-5	.	14	TRBJ2-3	CTSADHLGVHRQYF	TGTACTAGTGCCGACCATCTAGGAGTGCATAGGCAGTATTTT
.	TRBV11-2	.	16	TRBJ1-4	CASSLGKAPTNEKLFF	TGTGCCAGCAGCCTCGGCAAGGCTCCAACTAATGAAAAACTGTTTTTT